This TCR beta chain was sequenced in a study of regulatory and conventional T cells in RAG deficiency. This clone was seen only once. Its antigen is still unknown. Per germline, CDR1 SQVTM and CDR2 ANQGSEA. There are 12 residues in the CDR3. General study findings and limits: Shannon entropy fell and Simpson indices rose in RAG-deficient patients. Omenn patients showed >90% Treg-Tconv overlap and shorter CDR3 lengths.

The method was immunoSEQ multiplex PCR; TCRdb's version includes in-frame clones alone and lacks a portion of them. The profile shows 25,000 to 35,000 clones, around 89% of them singletons. This sample was also put to use in a study of regulatory T cells. This second report adds: The PCR used 52 TRBV and 13 TRBJ primers. Regulatory T cells showed the strongest V-J pair restriction and V/J gene skewing among patient repertoires.

Sequences were obtained from CD8+ T cells sorted from blood. The sequence came from a human donor in good health. The chain recombines TRBV29-1 with TRBJ2-7, with 7 bases that match TRBD1. In DNA form, the CDR3 reads TGCGGAGCCCGGGACAGCTCCTACGAGCAGTACTTC. It encodes CGARDSSYEQYF.